This T cell receptor beta chain stems from a study of CD8+CD57+ T cells in acquired aplastic anemia. Study at large: Sorted CD4+ and CD8+ cell DNA averaged roughly 3.2 ug. Study conclusions and caveats: Controls and patients did not differ significantly in CD8+ Simpson's diversity. Patients and controls shared roughly 30 CD8+ CDR3 sequences, which appeared highly expressed in patients and within their immunodominant clones.

CDR3 length equals 15 residues. The germline V gene has CDR1 SGHTS and CDR2 YDEGEE. Trimming cost V 7 bases and J 2 bases, with 16 bases left between them. TCR beta VDJ and CDR3 profiles were obtained from a genomic DNA template. TCRdb reanalysed the reads using MiXCR and keeps one entry per CDR3 protein. This table has 250,000 to 350,000 distinct CDR3 sequences, roughly half appearing once. This clonotype was counted only a few times. Its cognate antigen is unknown. This chain links TRBV5-8 with TRBJ1-5; D perhaps matches TRBD1 (6 bases). This clonotype originated in a human donor with severe aplastic anemia or a healthy control (not recorded which). The specimen was sorted CD4+, CD8+, or CD8+CD57+ T cells (not recorded which) from PBMCs. The CDR3 nucleotides read TGTGCCAGCGGCCCCGAACAGGGCCGCAATCAGCCCCAGCATTTT. This encodes CASGPEQGRNQPQHF.